The next 31 T cell receptor beta chains were all read from a single sample in a study of T-cell memory formation after mild COVID-19. TCRdb ran MiXCR on the 5' RACE reads and lists one entry per CDR3 protein. The table has about 360,000 distinct CDR3 sequences, around 14% seen once. Sample: PBMCs or a T cell subset sorted from them (not recorded which). Receptors were obtained from a man younger than 35 who had mild COVID-19 (a few samples of this study predate the infection). Cell type and time point are not known.

The chain employs TRBV5-1 and TRBJ1-1, with unresolved D. V lost 2 bases to trimming and J lost 1 base, with 18 bases between them. The CDR3 has 17 residues. Looked up from germline, CDR1 is SGHRS and CDR2 is YFSETQ. The CDR3 protein is CASSFAPGSTWNTEAFF. CDR3 DNA sequence: TGCGCCAGCAGCTTCGCCCCGGGGTCGACATGGAACACTGAAGCTTTCTTT.

This clonotype was seen repeatedly, ten times or more. J is TRBJ2-3 and V is TRBV20-1; 7 positions agree with TRBD1. CDR1 is DFQATT, CDR2 SNEGSKA, per germline (reference sequence). V shed 0 bases and J 3 bases; nucleotides not matched to a gene: 6. This CDR3 has 15 residues. Here the CDR3 DNA reads TGCAGTGCTAGAGATCGGAGACAGGGTACAGATACGCAGTATTTT. It yields the protein CSARDRRQGTDTQYF.

This clonotype was observed a single time. The chain links TRBV14 to TRBJ2-3; the D gene is possibly TRBD1 (6 bases). The CDR3 sequence is 16 residues long. Trimming pared 4 bases from V and 2 bases from J, leaving 16 bases between. Germline V gives CDR1 SGHDN, CDR2 FVKESK. As DNA, the CDR3 is TGTGCCAGCAGCCCGCCCGGGACAATGTTCACAGATACGCAGTATTTT. This codes for CASSPPGTMFTDTQYF.

This clonotype showed up just a few times. The J gene is TRBJ2-3, the V gene TRBV12-3 or TRBV12-4; D gene unclear. CDR3 size: 16 residues. Deletions cut 0 bases from V and 0 bases from J, with 10 bases between. The chain's CDR3 is CASSLALTASTDTQYF. CDR3 DNA sequence: TGTGCCAGCAGTTTAGCCTTGACGGCTAGCACAGATACGCAGTATTTT.

This clonotype was counted ten times or more. V is TRBV24-1 and J is TRBJ2-3; possible D gene TRBD2, 5 bases. Deletions cut 4 bases from V and 6 bases from J, with 13 bases between. The germline gives CDR1 KGHDR, CDR2 SFDVKD. This CDR3 is 14 amino acids long. CDR3 loop: CATSDPTGGDTQYF. The CDR3 DNA follows: TGTGCCACCAGTGACCCGACGGGCGGGGATACGCAGTATTTT.

This clonotype was detected ten times or more. The chain combines TRBV5-1 with TRBJ1-1; D is unresolved. The CDR3 is 17 residues long. V dropped 4 bases and J dropped 4 bases, with 23 bases sitting between them. Germline V gene sequence: CDR1 SGHRS, CDR2 YFSETQ. CDR3 amino acids: CASSPEGPGRGITEAFF. CDR3 bases: TGCGCCAGCAGCCCGGAGGGTCCTGGTAGAGGGATCACTGAAGCTTTCTTT.

The chain combines TRBV6-2 or TRBV6-3 with TRBJ1-4; maybe TRBD1 (6 bases). Germline V gene sequence: CDR1 MNHEY, CDR2 SVGEGT. The CDR3 sequence is 18 residues long. V lost 7 bases to trimming and J lost 4 bases, with 25 bases between them. The CDR3 DNA follows: TGTGCCAGCACTCCCGGGGGGGCCGGAGTCCGGGTTAATGAAAAACTGTTTTTT. Its protein is CASTPGGAGVRVNEKLFF.

This clonotype was picked up a small number of times. This chain connects TRBV7-9 to TRBJ2-5, with 7 positions matching TRBD1. V lost 5 bases and J lost 5; bases outside the gene matches: 5. The CDR3 consists of 13 residues. From germline, CDR1 is SEHNR and CDR2 FQNEAQ (reference sequence). Written as DNA, the CDR3 is TGTGCCAGCAGCGACAGGGACGCGGAGACCCAGTACTTC. Translating gives CASSDRDAETQYF.

The CDR3 is CASSETGRETQYF. The CDR3 DNA is TGTGCCAGCAGCGAGACAGGGCGGGAGACCCAGTACTTC. The V gene is TRBV9, the J gene TRBJ2-5; 7 bases fit TRBD1. V dropped 3 bases and J dropped 5; count of bases not matched to a gene: 4. Germline assignment: CDR1 SGDLS and CDR2 YYNGEE. CDR3 length: 13 amino acids.

This clonotype came up a few times. The chain employs TRBV2 and TRBJ2-3; D gene uncertain. The germline V gene encodes CDR1 SNHLY and CDR2 FYNNEI. V gave up 1 base and J gave up 8 bases, with 1 base separating them. This CDR3 contains 10 residues. This CDR3 is CASSEVTQYF. DNA of the CDR3: TGTGCCAGCAGTGAAGTTACGCAGTATTTT.

The chain links TRBV20-1 to TRBJ2-3; D gene unclear. Trimming pared 4 bases from V and 7 bases from J, leaving 15 bases between. This CDR3 contains 13 residues. In germline, CDR1 is DFQATT, CDR2 SNEGSKA (reference sequence). The CDR3 is CSAMTPSQYTQYF. The CDR3 nucleotides read TGCAGTGCTATGACCCCTTCCCAATATACGCAGTATTTT.

This clonotype appeared many times. As DNA, the CDR3 is TGCGCCAGCAGCCAAGAATGGCATAGCAATCAGCCCCAGCATTTT. Translating it yields CASSQEWHSNQPQHF. The chain has TRBV4-3 and TRBJ1-5; unclear D gene. Germline CDR1 reads LGHNA; CDR2 reads YSLEER. The length of the CDR3 is 15 residues. Trimming stripped 0 bases from V and 0 bases from J, with 6 bases between.

The chain is built from TRBV6-6 and TRBJ1-1; 8 positions agree with TRBD1. Germline CDR1 reads MNHNY; CDR2 reads SVGAGI (reference sequence). Germline trimming cut 2 bases from V and 2 bases from J; bases unmatched to any gene: 1. This CDR3 spans 14 amino acids. The CDR3 reads CASSYQGANTEAFF. DNA of the CDR3: TGTGCCAGCAGTTACCAGGGGGCAAACACTGAAGCTTTCTTT.

The sample holds a few counts of this clonotype. The CDR3 DNA reads as TGTGCCAGCAGCTATACAGAGAACTATGGCTACACCTTC. Encoded protein: CASSYTENYGYTF. J is TRBJ1-2 and V is TRBV12-3 or TRBV12-4; no clear D. Trimming took 6 bases from V and 2 from J, leaving 10 bases between them. The CDR3 has 13 amino acids.

This chain joins TRBV24-1 and TRBJ1-5; a weak D match, TRBD1 (6 bases). The CDR3 consists of 15 residues. V lost 0 bases to trimming and J lost 9 bases, with 14 bases between them. Looked up from germline, CDR1 is KGHDR and CDR2 is SFDVKD. The CDR3 DNA reads as TGTGCCACCAGTGATTTGTTGCAGGGGTTGTGGCCCCAGCATTTT. Translated, it gives CATSDLLQGLWPQHF.

V and J are TRBV7-6 and TRBJ2-7, with no clear D. The CDR3 extends over 15 amino acids. The germline V gene has CDR1 SGHVS and CDR2 FNYEAQ. V dropped 5 bases and J dropped 3 bases, with 17 bases sitting between them. The CDR3 DNA is TGTGCCAGCAGCCCAGACGAAAGCCCCTACTACGAGCAGTACTTC. Translating gives CASSPDESPYYEQYF.

The chain joins TRBV7-2 to TRBJ1-6, with no clear D. CDR1 and CDR2 from the germline V gene are SGHTA and FQGNSA. Trimming shortened V by 2 bases and J by 5 bases, and 19 bases separated the two germline ends. This CDR3 spans 18 amino acids. The CDR3: CASSLLPVISYDNSPLHF. CDR3 nucleotide sequence: TGTGCCAGCAGCTTACTCCCTGTGATCAGTTATGATAATTCACCCCTCCACTTT. Using reference TRBV7-2 and TRBJ1-6 for the parts outside the CDR3, the full variable domain is GAGVSQSPSNKVTEKGKDVELRCDPISGHTALYWYRQSLGQGLEFLIYFQGNSAPDKSGLPSDRFSAERTGGSVSTLTIQRTQQEDSAVYLCASSLLPVISYDNSPLHFGNGTRLTVT.

This clonotype has just a few counts. The chain is built from TRBV12-5 and TRBJ2-1; 7 nucleotides line up with TRBD1. Unmatched junction bases numbered 15, after V lost 7 bases and J lost 12 bases. Germline loops: CDR1 LGHNT, CDR2 FRNRAP. The length of the CDR3 is 14 residues. The DNA for the CDR3 is TGTGCTAGTGCCCCCGGACAGGTCATGGATTGGCAGTTCTTC. It codes for CASAPGQVMDWQFF.

The rearrangement uses TRBV19 and TRBJ1-1; D is undetermined. Deletions cut 4 bases from V and 1 base from J, with 10 bases between. CDR3 length equals 14 residues. Germline-derived CDR1 and CDR2 are LNHDA and SQIVND (reference sequence). The CDR3 region is CASSRFEENTEAFF. The CDR3 DNA reads TGTGCCAGTAGTAGGTTCGAGGAGAACACTGAAGCTTTCTTT.

The V and J genes are TRBV7-8 and TRBJ2-7; D unclear. V was clipped by 1 base and J by 3 bases, with 13 bases between them. Germline CDR1 and CDR2: SGHVS and FQNEAQ. There are 15 residues in the CDR3. Written as DNA, the CDR3 is TGTGCCAGCAGCTTAGAGTTTGACATTAGCTACGAGCAGTACGTC. It codes for CASSLEFDISYEQYV.

This rearrangement joins TRBV18 to TRBJ2-1; D is undetermined. CDR3 size: 13 residues. Germline V gene lookup returns CDR1 KGHSH and CDR2 LQKENI. The V end was cut by 2 bases, the J end by 7 bases, with 9 bases between. The CDR3 region has the DNA TGTGCCAGCTCACCAAATCCACAGAATGAGCAGTTCTTC. Its translation is CASSPNPQNEQFF.

The V gene is TRBV14, the J gene TRBJ1-6; possibly TRBD1 for D (5 bases). Germline V gives CDR1 SGHDN, CDR2 FVKESK. The length of the CDR3 is 13 residues. The V end was cut by 1 base, the J end by 10 bases, with 8 bases between. In DNA form, the CDR3 reads TGTGCCAGCAGCCAAGTCTGGGACTCACCCCTCCACTTT. Its protein product is CASSQVWDSPLHF.

This clonotype showed up just a few times. Sequence at one end of the junction differs from germline and may be a read error. This chain links TRBV5-5 with TRBJ2-7; 9 bases agree with TRBD2. The CDR3 sequence is 15 residues long. Germline V CDR1 and CDR2: SGHKS, YYEKEE (reference sequence). The DNA of the CDR3 is TGTGCCAGCAGCTTGATATTAGCGGGGGCCGGGTCCCCCTTCTTC. Its translation: CASSLILAGAGSPFF.

The chain links TRBV30 to TRBJ1-1; D is undetermined. The V end lost 8 bases, the J end lost 5 bases, and 15 bases lay between the germline ends. The V gene's germline CDR1 is GTSNPN and CDR2 SVGIG (reference sequence). The CDR3 spans 12 residues. The CDR3 spells CASWGLGTEAFF. The CDR3 coding sequence is TGTGCCAGCTGGGGATTGGGGACTGAAGCTTTCTTT. Full variable domain (missing parts from reference TRBV30 and TRBJ1-1): SQTIHQWPATLVQPVGSPLSLECTVEGTSNPNLYWYRQAAGRGLQLLFYSVGIGQISSEVPQNLSASRPQDRQFILSSKKLLLSDSGFYLCASWGLGTEAFFGQGTRLTVV.

This clonotype was seen repeatedly, ten times or more. This chain connects TRBV5-1 to TRBJ1-2; 7 bases are a match to TRBD1. This CDR3 contains 14 residues. The V segment lost 3 bases and the J segment 4 bases; nucleotides outside the gene matches: 6. The germline V gene encodes CDR1 SGHRS and CDR2 YFSETQ. DNA for the CDR3: TGCGCCAGCAGCTCGACGGGACAGACCTATGGCTACACCTTC. Translation gives CASSSTGQTYGYTF. The full variable domain, with the rest looked up from reference TRBV5-1 and TRBJ1-2, is KAGVTQTPRYLIKTRGQQVTLSCSPISGHRSVSWYQQTPGQGLQFLFEYFSETQRNKGNFPGRFSGRQFSNSRSEMNVSTLELGDSALYLCASSSTGQTYGYTFGSGTRLTVV.

The gene calls are TRBV12-3 or TRBV12-4 and TRBJ1-1; TRBD1 matches at 9 bases. J lost 6 bases, V lost 8 bases, and 25 bases had no gene match. This CDR3 has 19 residues. The CDR3 DNA is TGTGCCAGCGGAACAGGGGGCTGGCGTTTTGGGTTAAAAAGCTCTGAAGCTTTCTTT. This sequence encodes CASGTGGWRFGLKSSEAFF.

CDR3 sequence (DNA): TGCGCCAGCAGCTATCGGGCGTACACTGAAGCTTTCTTT. Translating it yields CASSYRAYTEAFF. V is TRBV5-1 and J is TRBJ1-1, with D uncertain. This CDR3 spans 13 amino acids. Germline CDR1 reads SGHRS; CDR2 reads YFSETQ. Trimming left V 3 bases short and J 3 bases short, with 9 bases between.

The chain uses TRBV5-1 and TRBJ2-3; TRBD2 aligns across 10 bases. There are 15 residues in the CDR3. The germline CDR1 and CDR2 sequences are SGHRS and YFSETQ. Trimming took 7 bases from V and 4 from J; bases not matched to a gene: 9. CDR3 sequence: CASGPSGGRADTQYF. Written as DNA, the CDR3 is TGCGCCAGCGGACCTAGCGGGGGCCGAGCAGATACGCAGTATTTT.

This clonotype appeared a few times. V usage is TRBV7-2 and J usage is TRBJ1-4; D is unclear. The germline V gene encodes CDR1 SGHTA and CDR2 FQGNSA. Trimming took off 2 bases at V and 5 bases at J, with 24 bases between the two ends. The CDR3 length is 19 residues. The CDR3 reads CASSLYGRPATTENEKLFF. Here the CDR3 DNA reads TGTGCCAGCAGCTTATATGGACGACCAGCTACAACGGAAAATGAAAAACTGTTTTTT.

The chain employs TRBV6-5 and TRBJ2-2; D is ambiguous. The CDR3 extends over 16 amino acids. Per the germline V gene, CDR1 is MNHEY and CDR2 is SVGAGI. With 2 bases removed from V and 6 bases from J, the gap between germline ends came to 16 bases. The CDR3 nucleotides are TGTGCCAGCAGTTACCTCGCCTCTGGGGTCCCCGGGGAGCTGTTTTTT. Amino acid sequence: CASSYLASGVPGELFF.

This chain joins TRBV5-1 and TRBJ2-3, with D perhaps TRBD2 (5 bases). Germline V CDR1 and CDR2: SGHRS, YFSETQ. The CDR3 is made up of 16 amino acids. The ends were cut back, 0 bases at V and 2 bases at J, with 13 bases in the middle. The CDR3 region is CASSLGRTEYTDTQYF. The CDR3 DNA is TGCGCCAGCAGCTTGGGTCGGACTGAATACACAGATACGCAGTATTTT.